The 30 T cell receptor beta chains below all came from one sample that was sequenced in a study of blood T cell repertoires in COVID-19. TCRdb keeps only in-frame clones here, not all; method: immunoSEQ multiplex PCR. The repertoire holds under 120,000 clones, approximately 92% seen once, with around 32% in the top ten. The specimen sequenced was peripheral blood. These receptors came from a woman over 75 with acute or convalescent COVID-19.

The chain uses TRBV10-3 and TRBJ1-1, with 8 positions matching TRBD1. In germline, CDR1 is ENHRY, CDR2 SYGVKD. The CDR3 contains 16 residues. With 10 bases clipped from V and 5 bases from J, the junction kept 18 bases outside the gene matches. The CDR3 loop is CATVRDRRLQVTEAFF. The CDR3 DNA reads TGTGCCACAGTTAGGGACAGGCGACTTCAGGTTACTGAAGCTTTCTTT.

The chain has TRBV4-1 and TRBJ1-6; TRBD1 matches 8 bases. The V segment lost 3 bases and the J segment 6 bases; nucleotides outside the gene matches: 7. Germline assignment: CDR1 MGHRA and CDR2 YSYEKL. This CDR3 is built from 16 residues. This CDR3 is CASSHTRGRSNSPLHF. DNA for the CDR3: TGCGCCAGCAGCCATACCAGGGGGCGGAGTAATTCACCCCTCCACTTT.

In this sample, this clone turned up once. The chain uses TRBV5-1 and TRBJ1-1; 8 bases are a match to TRBD1. CDR1 is SGHRS, CDR2 YFSETQ, per germline. The V segment lost 4 bases and the J segment 5 bases; nucleotides outside the gene matches: 4. The CDR3 totals 13 residues. The chain's CDR3 is CASSRTGYTEAFF. DNA for the CDR3: TGCGCCAGCAGCCGGACAGGGTATACTGAAGCTTTCTTT. Full variable domain (outside the CDR3, taken from reference TRBV5-1 and TRBJ1-1): KAGVTQTPRYLIKTRGQQVTLSCSPISGHRSVSWYQQTPGQGLQFLFEYFSETQRNKGNFPGRFSGRQFSNSRSEMNVSTLELGDSALYLCASSRTGYTEAFFGQGTRLTVV.

The J gene is TRBJ2-1, the V gene TRBV5-6; 9 bases match TRBD1. This CDR3 has 13 residues. Per the germline V gene, CDR1 is SGHDT and CDR2 is YYEEEE. V shed 4 bases and J 7 bases; nucleotides not matched to a gene: 3. The CDR3 protein is CASSKDRGNEQFF. The DNA for the CDR3 is TGTGCCAGCAGCAAGGACAGGGGAAATGAGCAGTTCTTC.

In the case of this clone: At one of its ends the junction is not consistent with the germline gene, which may arise from a read error. This chain uses TRBV30 with TRBJ2-7; 7 bases agree with TRBD1. CDR1 GTSNPN and CDR2 SVGIG come from the germline V gene (reference sequence). The CDR3 contains 12 residues. This CDR3 is CAWSIEPGTDKF. Here the CDR3 DNA reads TGTGCCTGGAGTATAGAACCCGGGACAGATAAATTC. The variable domain in full, completed from reference TRBV30 and TRBJ2-7, reads SQTIHQWPATLVQPVGSPLSLECTVEGTSNPNLYWYRQAAGRGLQLLFYSVGIGQISSEVPQNLSASRPQDRQFILSSKKLLLSDSGFYLCAWSIEPGTDKFGPGTRLTVT.

J is TRBJ2-3 and V is TRBV2; D is unclear. The CDR3 is 14 amino acids. Germline V CDR1 and CDR2: SNHLY, FYNNEI. V shed 5 bases and J shed 0 bases, with 9 bases lying between them. This CDR3 reads CASSRLVSTDTQYF. The CDR3 nucleotides read TGTGCCAGCAGTAGACTGGTTAGCACAGATACGCAGTATTTT.

The genes are TRBV19 and TRBJ2-5; the match to TRBD2 covers 11 bases. V lost 4 bases, J lost 5 bases, and 9 bases stayed unmatched. CDR1 and CDR2 (germline): LNHDA, SQIVND (reference sequence). The CDR3 sequence is 16 residues long. CDR3 loop: CASSTLLAGDRETQYF. The CDR3 DNA is TGTGCCAGTAGTACCCTACTAGCGGGGGATAGGGAGACCCAGTACTTC.

V gene TRBV18 combines with J gene TRBJ2-7; TRBD1 aligns across 7 bases. The V gene's germline CDR1 is KGHSH and CDR2 LQKENI. The CDR3 is 15 amino acids. J lost 0 bases, V lost 3 bases, and 5 bases had no gene match. CDR3 loop: CASSPGRGPSYEQYF. The DNA of the CDR3 is TGTGCCAGCTCACCGGGAAGGGGGCCCTCCTACGAGCAGTACTTC.

The genes are TRBV7-9 and TRBJ2-2; 11 bases line up with TRBD2. The CDR3 runs to 16 residues. V was clipped by 5 bases and J by 5 bases; unmatched bases: 7. Germline V gives CDR1 SEHNR, CDR2 FQNEAQ (reference sequence). Here the CDR3 DNA reads TGTGCCAGCAGCCCTACTAGCGGGGGACTTACCGGGGAGCTGTTTTTT. Protein sequence: CASSPTSGGLTGELFF. Filled out from reference TRBV7-9 and TRBJ2-2, the complete variable domain reads DTGVSQNPRHKITKRGQNVTFRCDPISEHNRLYWYRQTLGQGPEFLTYFQNEAQLEKSRLLSDRFSAERPKGSFSTLEIQRTEQGDSAMYLCASSPTSGGLTGELFFGEGSRLTVL.

This rearrangement joins TRBV14 to TRBJ2-3, with 12 bases lining up with TRBD2. V dropped 4 bases and J dropped 1; count of bases not matched to a gene: 12. CDR1 is SGHDN, CDR2 FVKESK, per germline. This CDR3 spans 19 amino acids. CDR3 sequence (DNA): TGTGCCAGCAGCCCCTACCCTAGCGGGGGGGCATGGGGCACAGATACGCAGTATTTT. Translation: CASSPYPSGGAWGTDTQYF.

This clone was counted a single time. The rearrangement uses TRBV4-1 and TRBJ2-7; 7 bases map to TRBD1. CDR1 is MGHRA, CDR2 YSYEKL, per germline. V trimming: 3 bases; J trimming: 1 base; junction bases outside the gene matches: 9. The CDR3 runs 16 residues. This CDR3 reads CASSQRGTAKSYEQYF. For the CDR3, the DNA is TGCGCCAGCAGCCAGAGAGGGACAGCCAAATCCTACGAGCAGTACTTC.

The chain carries TRBV7-9 and TRBJ2-7, with a weak D call TRBD1 (6 bases). The V end was cut by 6 bases, the J end by 0 bases, with 21 bases between. Germline V lookup: CDR1 SEHNR, CDR2 FQNEAQ (reference sequence). CDR3 length equals 17 residues. The CDR3 sequence is CASSQTRSGVLSYEQYF. The DNA for the CDR3 is TGTGCCAGCAGTCAAACGCGCTCAGGGGTACTCTCCTACGAGCAGTACTTC.

The rearrangement links TRBV19 to TRBJ1-4; possibly TRBD1 for D (6 bases). Germline V gene lookup returns CDR1 LNHDA and CDR2 SQIVND (reference sequence). The CDR3 length is 14 residues. V lost 7 bases and J 8 bases, leaving 17 bases between the germline ends. The CDR3 protein is CASNQQGGGEKLFF. In DNA, the CDR3 is TGTGCCAGTAACCAACAGGGAGGGGGGGAAAAACTGTTTTTT.

The chain couples TRBV9 to TRBJ2-6; 14 nucleotides align to TRBD2. The CDR3 runs 20 residues. After removal of 4 bases from V and 0 bases from J, the junction contained 9 bases not matched to a gene. Germline V CDR1 and CDR2: SGDLS, YYNGEE. CDR3 residues: CASSHHGTSGGLSGANVLTF. CDR3 sequence (DNA): TGTGCCAGCAGCCACCATGGGACTAGCGGGGGCCTCTCTGGGGCCAACGTCCTGACTTTC.

This chain joins TRBV4-1 and TRBJ1-2; D is undetermined. The germline V and J ends were trimmed by 3 bases and 1 base, with 15 bases remaining between them. Germline CDR1 is MGHRA and CDR2 is YSYEKL. This CDR3 contains 16 residues. The CDR3: CASSHPGSIRNYGYTF. In DNA form, the CDR3 reads TGCGCCAGCAGCCACCCTGGCAGTATCCGTAACTATGGCTACACCTTC.

The chain links TRBV5-8 to TRBJ2-2; 11 bases are shared with TRBD2. The trim removed 1 base at V and 8 bases at J, leaving 10 bases unmatched. The CDR3 totals 17 residues. Germline V CDR1 and CDR2: SGHTS, YDEGEE. CDR3 nucleotide sequence: TGTGCCAGCAGCTTGCTCGCTAGCGGGGGGCCGCCAGGGGAGCTGTTTTTT. It codes for CASSLLASGGPPGELFF.

This clone has only one observation. The chain combines TRBV3-1 (or the pseudogene TRBV3-2) with TRBJ2-3; TRBD2 might be the D (7 bases). This CDR3 contains 15 residues. CDR1 and CDR2 from the germline V gene are LGHDT and YNNKEL (reference sequence). Trimming pared 5 bases from V and 1 base from J, leaving 13 bases between. The CDR3 loop reads CASSWRGRGTDTQYF. In nucleotides, the CDR3 is TGTGCCAGCAGCTGGCGGGGGCGGGGCACAGATACGCAGTATTTT.

The chain recombines TRBV28 with TRBJ1-2, with TRBD1 matching over 7 bases. There are 20 residues in the CDR3. The germline V gene encodes CDR1 MDHEN and CDR2 SYDVKM. V gave up 2 bases and J gave up 2 bases; unmatched junction bases: 20. CDR3: CASSLPASGTAADRNYGYTF. CDR3 DNA: TGTGCCAGCAGTTTACCCGCCTCCGGGACAGCCGCGGACCGCAACTATGGCTACACCTTC.

This clone was detected only once. V usage is TRBV15 and J usage is TRBJ2-5; 7 nucleotides align to TRBD1. CDR3 length equals 14 residues. The ends lost 8 bases at V and 1 base at J; junction bases unmatched: 7. Germline V gene lookup returns CDR1 LNHNV and CDR2 YYDKDF (reference sequence). The CDR3 reads CATQGVLAQETQYF. CDR3 bases: TGTGCCACCCAGGGGGTTTTGGCCCAAGAGACCCAGTACTTC.

The chain combines TRBV28 with TRBJ2-7; D not resolved. This CDR3 comprises 12 residues. Germline V gives CDR1 MDHEN, CDR2 SYDVKM. Trimming removed 4 bases at V and 1 base at J, with 5 bases between. The CDR3 loop reads CASSYQSYEQYF. Here the CDR3 DNA reads TGTGCCAGCAGTTACCAGTCCTACGAGCAGTACTTC.

This clone was detected a few times. The CDR3 sequence is CASGASVGELFF. The CDR3 DNA reads as TGTGCCAGCGGGGCTTCGGTCGGGGAGCTGTTTTTT. The chain couples TRBV10-3 to TRBJ2-2; D might be TRBD2 (6 bases). Per germline, CDR1 ENHRY and CDR2 SYGVKD. V dropped 10 bases and J dropped 7 bases, with 13 bases sitting between them. This CDR3 spans 12 amino acids.

This chain joins TRBV2 and TRBJ2-7, with 10 positions matching TRBD2. The CDR3 is 15 amino acids. Unmatched junction bases numbered 5, after V lost 4 bases and J lost 2 bases. Looked up from germline, CDR1 is SNHLY and CDR2 is FYNNEI. The CDR3: CASSAGTSVTYEQYF. The CDR3 DNA sequence: TGTGCCAGCAGTGCCGGGACTAGCGTGACCTACGAGCAGTACTTC.

The chain is built from TRBV28 and TRBJ1-5; 8 positions agree with TRBD1. The germline gives CDR1 MDHEN, CDR2 SYDVKM. The CDR3 spans 16 residues. V lost 3 bases and J lost 4; bases outside the gene matches: 8. CDR3 sequence reads: CASSFRTGIANQPQHF. CDR3 sequence (DNA): TGTGCCAGCAGTTTTCGGACAGGGATAGCGAATCAGCCCCAGCATTTT.

The rearrangement joins TRBV5-6 to TRBJ1-2; no clear D gene. Germline V gene sequence: CDR1 SGHDT, CDR2 YYEEEE. CDR3 size: 12 residues. V lost 0 bases and J 8 bases, leaving 8 bases between the germline ends. The CDR3 nucleotides read TGTGCCAGCAGCTTGGTAGCTAAGGGCTACACCTTC. This gives the protein CASSLVAKGYTF.

This clone was picked up one time. The V and J genes are TRBV20-1 and TRBJ1-6; TRBD1 might be the D (5 bases). The V gene's germline CDR1 is DFQATT and CDR2 SNEGSKA (reference sequence). Trimming stripped 5 bases from V and 10 bases from J, with 9 bases between. The length of the CDR3 is 11 residues. The CDR3 here is CSASGSSPLHF. Here the CDR3 DNA reads TGCAGTGCTTCAGGGTCCTCACCCCTCCACTTT.

V usage is TRBV10-3 and J usage is TRBJ2-2, with D maybe TRBD1 (6 bases). V was cut by 8 bases and J by 2 bases, with 12 bases left in between. The CDR3 is 14 residues long. CDR1 and CDR2 from the germline V gene are ENHRY and SYGVKD. For the CDR3, the DNA is TGTGCCATCCGGCAGGGGCAAAACACCGGGGAGCTGTTTTTT. Amino acid sequence: CAIRQGQNTGELFF.

The V call is TRBV19, the J call TRBJ1-6; D might be TRBD1 (6 bases). The CDR3 consists of 16 residues. CDR1 and CDR2 (germline): LNHDA, SQIVND (reference sequence). V lost 6 bases and J 3 bases, leaving 15 bases between the germline ends. CDR3 coding DNA: TGTGCCAGTAGGGCCGGGACAACCATCTATAATTCACCCCTCCACTTT. Translation gives CASRAGTTIYNSPLHF.

The chain employs TRBV12-3 or TRBV12-4 and TRBJ1-2; TRBD1 might be the D (6 bases). V lost 7 bases to trimming and J lost 6 bases, with 12 bases between them. The CDR3 is 12 amino acids. The CDR3 here is CASTSGGHGYTF. The CDR3 DNA follows: TGTGCCAGCACCTCGGGGGGGCATGGCTACACCTTC.

V usage is TRBV30 and J usage is TRBJ1-5, with 9 bases matching TRBD1. Trimming removed 2 bases from V and 6 bases from J; junction bases left unmatched: 8. Germline V gene data show CDR1 as GTSNPN and CDR2 as SVGIG (reference sequence). The CDR3 consists of 15 residues. As DNA, the CDR3 is TGTGCCTGGAGTCCGGGACAGGGTATGGGTCAGCCCCAGCATTTT. Its protein product is CAWSPGQGMGQPQHF.

This clone showed up just once. CDR3 sequence: CASSATGDNYEQYF. CDR3 DNA sequence: TGTGCCAGCAGCGCCACAGGAGACAACTACGAGCAGTACTTC. The chain is built from TRBV5-6 and TRBJ2-7; weak D call: TRBD1 (5 bases). The germline V and J ends were trimmed by 4 bases and 3 bases, with 14 bases remaining between them. The germline gives CDR1 SGHDT, CDR2 YYEEEE. The CDR3 loop spans 14 amino acids.